A selection of T cell receptor beta chains follows, all from one sample in a study of T-cell reconstitution after alpha-beta-depleted transplantation in children. TCRdb used MiXCR to reprocess the PCR reads, holding one entry per CDR3 protein. Altogether over 200,000 distinct CDR3 sequences are present, around 9.9% being singletons, with the ten largest covering about 30%. The sample consisted of PBMCs, taken before TCRalphabeta/CD19-depleted stem cell transplant. These receptors all come from a child in the first two years of life with acute myeloid leukemia, due to receive a stem cell transplant. The CDR3 runs from the conserved cysteine through the conserved F or W. Fields, in order: V gene, clone size, D gene, J gene, CDR3 DNA, CDR3 protein. D genes are given only for firm matches. Only some rows state a clone size, as once, few, many or a class for expanded clones.

TRBV20-1	many	.	TRBJ2-1	TGCAGTGCTGGGAGGATCGATGAGCAGTTCTTC	CSAGRIDEQFF
TRBV12-3/TRBV12-4	many	TRBD2	TRBJ2-7	TGTGCCAGCAGTTTAGGGACTAGCTGGACCTACGAGCAGTACTTC	CASSLGTSWTYEQYF
TRBV12-3/TRBV12-4	many	.	TRBJ1-5	TGTGCCAGCAGCCCTTTACAGGCCTCGGGCAATCAGCCCCAGCATTTT	CASSPLQASGNQPQHF
TRBV15	many	TRBD2	TRBJ2-1	TGTGCCACCAGCAGAGATCGGCGGGAGTACAATGAGCAGTTCTTC	CATSRDRREYNEQFF
TRBV5-1	medium-sized	TRBD2	TRBJ2-3	TGCGCCAGCAGCTTGGGCTTTAGCGGGAGAGGTACAGATACGCAGTATTTT	CASSLGFSGRGTDTQYF
TRBV5-1	few	.	TRBJ2-3	TGCGCCAGCAGCCTGCTACTTAGGGCAGATACGCAGTATTTT	CASSLLLRADTQYF
TRBV9	many	.	TRBJ2-1	TGTGCCAGCAGCCCCCAGGTTGGGGACAATGAGCAGTTCTTC	CASSPQVGDNEQFF
TRBV29-1	many	TRBD1	TRBJ2-7	TGCAGCGTCTTAACAGGGGACTACGAGCAGTACTTC	CSVLTGDYEQYF
TRBV29-1	many	.	TRBJ2-4	TGCAGCGTTGAGGCCCTGCCAGGGGACAAAAACATTCAGTACTTC	CSVEALPGDKNIQYF
TRBV10-3	many	TRBD1	TRBJ2-2	TGTGCCATCAGTGGGACAGGGAACCCCGGGGAGCTGTTTTTT	CAISGTGNPGELFF
TRBV18	many	.	TRBJ2-5	TGTGCCAGCTCACCGAACAGCCTCCAAGAGACCCAGTACTTC	CASSPNSLQETQYF
TRBV7-2	many	TRBD2	TRBJ2-4	TGTGCCAGCAGCTCCCGACTAGCGGGAGGGGCCAAAAACATTCAGTACTTC	CASSSRLAGGAKNIQYF
TRBV20-1	many	TRBD2	TRBJ2-1	TGCAGTGCTAGAGATCTGACTAGCGGGAGGGCCGTCTCCTACAATGAGCAGTTCTTC	CSARDLTSGRAVSYNEQFF
TRBV5-1	many	.	TRBJ2-1	TGCGCCAGCAGCTTAGCGGTTACGAACAATGAGCAGTTCTTC	CASSLAVTNNEQFF
TRBV15	few	.	TRBJ2-7	TGTGCCACAGCAGGTGTCGCCTACGAGCAGTACTTC	CATAGVAYEQYF
TRBV24-1	many	.	TRBJ1-3	TGTGCCACCCCCGTGGACGGCTCTGGAAACACCATATATTTT	CATPVDGSGNTIYF
TRBV7-2	few	TRBD2	TRBJ2-1	TGTGCCAGCAGCTCCTCCGGGACTAGCGGGAGGGATGAGCAGTTCTTC	CASSSSGTSGRDEQFF
TRBV5-1	few	TRBD1	TRBJ2-6	TGCGCCAGCAGCTTGGTTGGACAGGGGAGCTCTGGGGCCAACGTCCTGACTTTC	CASSLVGQGSSGANVLTF
TRBV5-1	many	TRBD2	TRBJ2-1	TGCGCCAGCAGGAGAGTACCGGGACTAGCGGGGGAAGGTGGCTACAATGAGCAGTTCTTC	CASRRVPGLAGEGGYNEQFF
TRBV5-1	many	.	TRBJ2-1	TGCGCCAGCAGCTCGGGGAACAATGAGCAGTTCTTC	CASSSGNNEQFF
TRBV28	many	.	TRBJ2-3	TGTGCCAGCAGTTTATTCCCAGGGGCCGATACGCAGTATTTT	CASSLFPGADTQYF
TRBV2	many	.	TRBJ2-2	TGTGCCAGCAGTGAAGGTTTATCCTACACCGGGGAGCTGTTTTTT	CASSEGLSYTGELFF
TRBV20-1	many	.	TRBJ2-7	TGCAGTGCCCCGAGGGGATGGGCCTACGAGCAGTACTTC	CSAPRGWAYEQYF
TRBV28	many	.	TRBJ1-1	TGTGCCAGCAGTTTCGATCTTGGGTACACTGAAGCTTTCTTT	CASSFDLGYTEAFF
TRBV20-1	few	.	TRBJ2-6	TGCAGTGCCACGGACGGATCCTCTGGGGCCAACGTCCTGACTTTC	CSATDGSSGANVLTF
TRBV20-1	many	.	TRBJ2-3	TGCAGTGCTAGGAGACTTACAGATACGCAGTATTTT	CSARRLTDTQYF
TRBV24-1	many	.	TRBJ2-3	TGTGCCACCAGTGATTTAGCCACAGATACGCAGTATTTT	CATSDLATDTQYF
TRBV19	.	.	TRBJ2-3	TGTGCCAGTAGTGCCTCCCTCGCTGGAGAAGGAACAGATACGCAGTATTTT	CASSASLAGEGTDTQYF
TRBV7-2	.	.	TRBJ1-6	TGTGCCAGCAGCTTAACGGAGTCACCCCTCCACTTT	CASSLTESPLHF
TRBV7-2	many	.	TRBJ1-1	TGTGCCAGCAGTCCTATACCGGGCCCCAGGACTGAAGCTTTCTTT	CASSPIPGPRTEAFF
TRBV5-1	many	TRBD1	TRBJ1-4	TGCGCCAGCAGCGGGGACAGGGGGGTTGAAAAACTGTTTTTT	CASSGDRGVEKLFF
TRBV10-3	many	.	TRBJ2-4	TGTGCCATCAGTGACCGACTAGCCAAAAACATTCAGTACTTC	CAISDRLAKNIQYF
TRBV3-1	many	.	TRBJ2-1	TGTGCCAGCAGCCAGTCCGAGGGGGGAATGCCGTTCTTC	CASSQSEGGMPFF
TRBV5-1	many	TRBD2	TRBJ2-1	TGCGCCAGCAGCTCCTCACTAGCGGGAAATGGGGAGCAGTTCTTC	CASSSSLAGNGEQFF
TRBV7-8	.	TRBD1	TRBJ2-5	TGTGCCAGCAGCATACTGACAGGGGCTCAACAAGAGACCCAGTACTTC	CASSILTGAQQETQYF
TRBV30	many	.	TRBJ2-2	TGTGCCTGGAGTTACGGGAACACCGGGGAGCTGTTTTTT	CAWSYGNTGELFF
TRBV3-1	.	TRBD1	TRBJ1-4	TGTGCCAGCAGCTATTTGACAGGGGACGAAAAACTGTTTTTT	CASSYLTGDEKLFF
TRBV20-1	many	TRBD1	TRBJ1-2	TGCAGTGCTAGTCCGGGACAGGTTGGGGACTATGGCTACACCTTC	CSASPGQVGDYGYTF
TRBV5-1	few	.	TRBJ1-4	TGCGCCAGCAGCTTGGAAGGGAGAACAACTAATGAAAAACTGTTTTTT	CASSLEGRTTNEKLFF
TRBV7-2	many	.	TRBJ1-4	TGTGCCAGCAGCTTATCGAGGTCAAGGGAAAAACTGTTTTTT	CASSLSRSREKLFF
TRBV24-1	many	TRBD1	TRBJ1-5	TGTGCCACCAGTGCTACCCGGGACAGTAATAGCAATCAGCCCCAGCATTTT	CATSATRDSNSNQPQHF
TRBV10-3	many	.	TRBJ1-1	TGTGCCATCAGTGGGGGGCGGCCGCTGGAGGAAGCTTTCTTT	CAISGGRPLEEAFF
TRBV5-4	many	.	TRBJ2-5	TGTGCCAGCAGAAGAGGGGGGGACGAGGTTGGGGCCGAGACCCAGTACTTC	CASRRGGDEVGAETQYF
TRBV13	few	.	TRBJ2-1	TGTGCCAGCCAAGGGGCCCATGAGCAGTTCTTC	CASQGAHEQFF
TRBV28	many	TRBD1	TRBJ1-4	TGTGCCAGCAGTTCGCGCCGGGTCGGACAGGGGGCAAGAAAACTGTTTTTT	CASSSRRVGQGARKLFF
TRBV28	many	.	TRBJ1-1	TGTGCCAGCGGTACCGGGACAAACAATCTCATGAACACTGAAGCTTTCTTT	CASGTGTNNLMNTEAFF
TRBV7-2	many	.	TRBJ2-7	TGTGCCAGCAGCTACGCCAGAGACCCCTACGAGCAGTACTTC	CASSYARDPYEQYF
TRBV6-5	many	.	TRBJ1-6	TGTGCCAGCAGTTACTCATTAGGGAATTCACCCCTCCACTTT	CASSYSLGNSPLHF
TRBV14	many	.	TRBJ2-7	TGTGCCAGCAGCCACCACACCGAGCAGTACTTC	CASSHHTEQYF
TRBV20-1	many	TRBD1	TRBJ1-5	TGCAGTGCTACAGGGGGCGGTCAGCCCCAGCATTTT	CSATGGGQPQHF
TRBV4-3	many	TRBD2	TRBJ2-5	TGCGCCAGCAGCCAATCTAGCGGGAGAATCCAAGAGACCCAGTACTTC	CASSQSSGRIQETQYF
TRBV18	many	.	TRBJ2-3	TGTGCCAGCCAGAGCACAGATACGCAGTATTTT	CASQSTDTQYF
TRBV20-1	many	.	TRBJ1-2	TGCAGTGCTAGACCCCGGGGGGGGAATACTAACTATGGCTACACCTTC	CSARPRGGNTNYGYTF
TRBV7-8	many	TRBD2	TRBJ2-7	TGTGCCAGCAGCGGAGGACTAGCGGGAGCCCCGGGGTACGAGCAGTACTTC	CASSGGLAGAPGYEQYF
TRBV2	.	TRBD2	TRBJ2-1	TGTGCCAGCGGACTAGCGGGTTTCTCCTACAATGAGCAGTTCTTC	CASGLAGFSYNEQFF
TRBV20-1	many	.	TRBJ2-5	TGCAGTGCTAGAGATTGGGGGCTAGCCAGGGAGACCCAGTACTTC	CSARDWGLARETQYF
TRBV7-9	many	.	TRBJ1-4	TGTGCCAGCAGCTTCGGACAGTCAACTAATGAAAAACTGTTTTTT	CASSFGQSTNEKLFF
TRBV5-1	many	TRBD1	TRBJ2-2	TGCGCCAGCAGCTTGATGACGGGACAGGGGGTACCCGGGGAGCTGTTTTTT	CASSLMTGQGVPGELFF
TRBV30	many	.	TRBJ2-2	TGTGCCTGGAACCGGCCTCACACCGGGGAGCTGTTTTTT	CAWNRPHTGELFF
TRBV5-1	many	TRBD1	TRBJ1-1	TGCGCCAGCCGACAGGGAATGCCGGGGACTGAAGCTTTCTTT	CASRQGMPGTEAFF